A single sample gave rise to the 17 T cell receptor beta chains below, sequenced in a study of T cells after yellow fever vaccination. TCRdb reprocessed the 5' RACE reads with MiXCR, giving one entry per CDR3 protein. The sample yields more than 450,000 distinct CDR3 sequences, just over 20% seen once. The starting material was PBMCs, obtained roughly 20 days after the first yellow fever vaccination. These TCRs come from a man between 18 and 29 years old who received the YFV17D yellow fever vaccine.

J is TRBJ1-2 and V is TRBV5-1; the D is unclear. The CDR3 extends over 14 amino acids. V was trimmed by 2 bases and J by 6 bases, leaving 14 bases between them. The germline V gene has CDR1 SGHRS and CDR2 YFSETQ. Written as DNA, the CDR3 is TGCGCCAGCAGCTTAAGCGCGCAGGACGATGGCTACACCTTC. Translated, it gives CASSLSAQDDGYTF. The whole variable domain, remainder taken from reference TRBV5-1 and TRBJ1-2, is KAGVTQTPRYLIKTRGQQVTLSCSPISGHRSVSWYQQTPGQGLQFLFEYFSETQRNKGNFPGRFSGRQFSNSRSEMNVSTLELGDSALYLCASSLSAQDDGYTFGSGTRLTVV.

The rearrangement joins TRBV20-1 to TRBJ2-5, with TRBD1 matching 11 bases. CDR3 length: 13 residues. V lost 7 bases, J lost 2 bases, and 3 bases stayed unmatched. CDR1 is DFQATT, CDR2 SNEGSKA, per germline (reference sequence). DNA of the CDR3: TGCAGTGGCGGGACAGGGGGACAAGAGACCCAGTACTTC. Protein product: CSGGTGGQETQYF.

This clonotype turned up a few times. The genes are TRBV10-3 and TRBJ2-1; 11 bases match TRBD2. The CDR3 has 18 residues. The trim removed 2 bases at V and 0 bases at J, leaving 6 bases unmatched. CDR1 and CDR2 from the germline V gene are ENHRY and SYGVKD. CDR3 nucleotide sequence: TGTGCCATCAGTGAGGCTAGCGGGGGGCTGAGCTCCTACAATGAGCAGTTCTTC. Its protein is CAISEASGGLSSYNEQFF.

The genes are TRBV20-1 and TRBJ2-7; 9 bases are shared with TRBD1. Germline lookup yields CDR1 DFQATT and CDR2 SNEGSKA (reference sequence). The CDR3 runs 14 residues. V shed 5 bases and J 3 bases; nucleotides not matched to a gene: 8. The CDR3 sequence: CSASLSGQGYEQYF. Here the CDR3 DNA reads TGCAGTGCTTCTCTGTCGGGACAGGGCTACGAGCAGTACTTC.

This clonotype was seen more than once but under ten times. This chain connects TRBV11-2 to TRBJ1-1; possibly TRBD1 for D (6 bases). CDR1 SGHAT and CDR2 FQNNGV come from the germline V gene. CDR3 size: 13 residues. The germline V and J ends were trimmed by 8 bases and 3 bases, with 13 bases remaining between them. CDR3 DNA sequence: TGTGCCAGCGACCCCGGACAGTACACTGAAGCTTTCTTT. It codes for CASDPGQYTEAFF. Using reference TRBV11-2 and TRBJ1-1 for the parts outside the CDR3, the full variable domain is EAGVAQSPRYKIIEKRQSVAFWCNPISGHATLYWYQQILGQGPKLLIQFQNNGVVDDSQLPKDRFSAERLKGVDSTLKIQPAKLEDSAVYLCASDPGQYTEAFFGQGTRLTVV.

The rearrangement uses TRBV5-1 and TRBJ2-7; TRBD1 agrees at 8 bases. The CDR3 has 14 amino acids. The germline V gene encodes CDR1 SGHRS and CDR2 YFSETQ. V was clipped by 5 bases and J by 2 bases; unmatched bases: 6. CDR3 in amino acids: CASRARQGTYEQYF. DNA for the CDR3: TGCGCCAGCAGGGCGAGACAGGGGACCTACGAGCAGTACTTC.

The V gene is TRBV7-9, the J gene TRBJ2-2; 9 nucleotides line up with TRBD2. The germline V gene encodes CDR1 SEHNR and CDR2 FQNEAQ (reference sequence). The CDR3 is 16 residues long. After removal of 5 bases from V and 4 bases from J, the junction contained 8 bases not matched to a gene. The DNA for the CDR3 is TGTGCCAGCAGCATTAGCGGGGGCCCGGGCACCGGGGAGCTGTTTTTT. It specifies CASSISGGPGTGELFF.

This clonotype was recorded many times. The rearrangement links TRBV27 to TRBJ2-7; 9 bases map to TRBD1. CDR1 and CDR2 (germline): MNHEY, SMNVEV (reference sequence). The CDR3 runs 15 residues. Trimming removed 1 base from V and 2 bases from J; junction bases left unmatched: 3. CDR3 bases: TGTGCCAGCAGTTTATTAGGGACAGGGCCCTACGAGCAGTACTTC. Residues: CASSLLGTGPYEQYF.

This chain connects TRBV5-1 to TRBJ2-1; D is unclear. Germline loops: CDR1 SGHRS, CDR2 YFSETQ. The CDR3 runs 14 residues. V lost 0 bases and J lost 5, with 9 bases in between. CDR3 bases: TGCGCCAGCAGCTTGGCCGATGGCGACAATGAGCAGTTCTTC. This sequence encodes CASSLADGDNEQFF.

The rearrangement joins TRBV7-8 to TRBJ1-5, with 7 positions matching TRBD1. The CDR3 has 14 amino acids. Germline V gene data show CDR1 as SGHVS and CDR2 as FQNEAQ. After removal of 4 bases from V and 7 bases from J, the junction contained 7 bases not matched to a gene. DNA of the CDR3: TGTGCCAGCAGCTCATGGACAGGCGGGCAGCCCCAGCATTTT. As protein: CASSSWTGGQPQHF.

The gene calls are TRBV20-1 and TRBJ2-5; 10 nucleotides agree with TRBD2. Germline CDR1 DFQATT, CDR2 SNEGSKA (reference sequence). Germline trimming cut 6 bases from V and 5 bases from J; bases unmatched to any gene: 15. The CDR3 covers 16 residues. DNA for the CDR3: TGCAGTGCCGTAGTTGGAGCGGGGGGGCTTGGGGAGACCCAGTACTTC. As protein: CSAVVGAGGLGETQYF.

The chain recombines TRBV11-2 with TRBJ2-7, with D possibly being TRBD2 (6 bases). V was clipped by 6 bases and J by 2 bases, with 14 bases between them. CDR1 is SGHAT and CDR2 is FQNNGV in the germline V gene. This CDR3 contains 14 residues. Written as DNA, the CDR3 is TGTGCCAGCAGAAGGCTCGCGGGGCCCTACGAGCAGTACTTC. This sequence encodes CASRRLAGPYEQYF.

The sample holds many counts of this clonotype. The junction and the germline gene differ at one end; a read error may be behind it. This rearrangement joins TRBV5-1 to TRBJ2-5; the D gene is possibly TRBD1 (6 bases). This CDR3 has 13 residues. CDR1 is SGHRS, CDR2 YFSETQ, per germline. The CDR3 is CASSLQGEETQYF. CDR3 DNA sequence: TGTGCCAGCAGCTTACAGGGAGAAGAGACCCAGTACTTC.

This clonotype was seen a single time. The V gene is TRBV10-3, the J gene TRBJ1-1; D is unclear. Per the germline V gene, CDR1 is ENHRY and CDR2 is SYGVKD. V was pared by 4 bases and J by 1 base, with 4 bases between. The length of the CDR3 is 12 residues. CDR3 sequence (DNA): TGTGCCATCAGTGCAGAGAACACTGAAGCTTTCTTT. Translating it yields CAISAENTEAFF.

V is TRBV6-5 and J is TRBJ2-5; D remains ambiguous. The V gene lost 0 bases and the J gene lost 1 base, with 6 bases spanning the gap. Germline V CDR1 and CDR2: MNHEY, SVGAGI. CDR3 length equals 14 residues. The chain's CDR3 is CASSYSGVQETQYF. CDR3 DNA sequence: TGTGCCAGCAGTTACTCTGGGGTCCAAGAGACCCAGTACTTC.

This clonotype has more than one count but fewer than ten. The rearrangement joins TRBV5-1 to TRBJ2-3; no clear D. Trimming took off 5 bases at V and 1 base at J, with 11 bases between the two ends. The CDR3 contains 14 residues. CDR1 SGHRS and CDR2 YFSETQ come from the germline V gene. CDR3: CASSPSQGTDTQYF. CDR3 in DNA: TGCGCCAGCAGTCCAAGCCAGGGCACAGATACGCAGTATTTT. The full variable domain, rest sourced from reference TRBV5-1 and TRBJ2-3, is KAGVTQTPRYLIKTRGQQVTLSCSPISGHRSVSWYQQTPGQGLQFLFEYFSETQRNKGNFPGRFSGRQFSNSRSEMNVSTLELGDSALYLCASSPSQGTDTQYFGPGTRLTVL.

V usage is TRBV2 and J usage is TRBJ2-7, with a weak D call TRBD2 (6 bases). The CDR3 has 17 residues. The ends were cut back, 6 bases at V and 0 bases at J, with 21 bases in the middle. CDR1 and CDR2 from the germline V gene are SNHLY and FYNNEI. The CDR3 coding sequence is TGTGCCAGCAGCGAGGGACTCCAAATACGGAGCTCCTACGAGCAGTACGTC. Its protein is CASSEGLQIRSSYEQYV.